This TCR beta chain was recovered during a study of T cells in Graves' hyperthyroidism and ophthalmopathy (dated by TCRdb to the late 2010s). Background for the entire study: Peripheral blood was sampled at the time of initial diagnosis, prior to any treatment. According to the paper, TCR Vbeta CDR3 sequencing was carried out on more than 120 peripheral blood samples, which came from about 45 ophthalmopathy, under 80 hyperthyroidism and approximately 17 progressor patients. In several Graves' hyperthyroidism patients, the study also compared T-cell repertoires from thyroid tissue with T-cell repertoires from blood. Whether ophthalmopathy could be predicted prospectively was tested in an independent validation cohort made up of approximately 19 hyperthyroidism patients plus 17 patients who later progressed to ophthalmopathy. The roughly 100 discovery patients were randomly divided into training and test sets at a 7:3 ratio. After sampling, hyperthyroidism patients received methimazole starting at 30 mg daily, and ophthalmopathy patients received high-dose intravenous methylprednisolone. A discovery cohort of about a hundred patients, approximately 45 with Graves' ophthalmopathy and approximately 57 with stable Graves' hyperthyroidism, was used to find distinguishing TCR V-J signatures. Broad study findings and their caveats: No statistical method was used to set the sample size in advance, and investigators knew the group allocation. Most expanded thyroid clonotypes (frequency above 0.001) were also detected in blood, a finding suggesting that blood repertoires may reflect thyroid immune responses. A model built on a 13 V-J signature distinguished ophthalmopathy from stable hyperthyroidism, reaching about 88% sensitivity and about 81% specificity in cross-validation and 80%/75% in testing. In validation, the model predicted progression to ophthalmopathy a median of 6.5 months before onset, with over 60% sensitivity and 72.22% specificity.

With respect to this clonotype: Its antigen is currently not known. Per-base quality was not reported, and no clone a single base away is much larger than it.

The TCR beta CDR3 regions were amplified from the RNA transcripts. For the first round of RT-PCR on the TCR CDR3, the HTBI primer set was used together with the Qiagen OneStep RT-PCR kit. A second multiplex PCR round built the libraries, followed by size selection and purification. Sequencing of the libraries was done on an Illumina HiSeq2000 using paired-end 100 bp reads. The original methods were these. SOAPnuke was used to process the raw data, throwing out any read that contained adapters or uncalled bases, had a mean Phred below 15, or lacked an exact constant-primer or identifier match. COPE v1.2.5 was used to merge the high-quality paired reads, and each unique nucleotide sequence was defined as a clonotype. MiTCR v1.1 was used to align clonotypes to the IMGT TRBV, TRBD and TRBJ reference segments. The analysis included only V-J combinations with a frequency above 0.0001, which together covered 98% to 99.2% of the repertoires. The TCS score was defined as the ratio of F50 (clonal expansion) to E x V (chaos), calculated using BLOSUM62-based TCRdist between CDR3 peptides within each V-J. Welch's t-statistics and random forest reduced roughly 540 V-J features to under 15, which were used in a naive Bayes classifier (R e1071). Using fastp trimming at Q25 and MiXCR clonotype assembly, TCRdb reanalyzed the public sequencing data and kept in-frame beta chains. Each CDR3 protein gets just one entry, which takes the most common genes and DNA from the rows behind it. The V and J calls, along with clone size, are taken from TCRdb and not from the paper's own processing. Present in this sample are 460,000 or so distinct CDR3 sequences, under 15% of which were seen just once. The ten biggest clones cover about a sixth of the sample.

Stable Graves' hyperthyroidism was defined as no progression to ophthalmopathy during 18 months of follow-up. Hyperthyroidism patients were newly diagnosed, had a disease duration of under 2 months, and were aged 18 to 65 years. The study excluded patients with uncontrolled infections, other autoimmune diseases, pregnancy or lactation. Diagnoses were based on clinical symptoms, serum thyroxine and TRAb, thyroid ultrasound and orbital computed tomography. PBMCs were separated from roughly 10 ml of fresh peripheral blood using Ficoll-Paque density gradient centrifugation. Total RNA was extracted with Trizol reagent, and quality was checked on an Agilent 2100 Bioanalyzer. Sequences were obtained from blood. This receptor was obtained from a woman aged 18-30 years with Graves' hyperthyroidism.

The CDR3: CASSLRGTAYNEQFF. Read as DNA, the sequence is TGTGCCAGCAGTCTTCGAGGGACTGCCTACAATGAGCAGTTCTTC. Rearrangement joined TRBV6-1 to TRBJ2-1; the D gene is perhaps TRBD2, on 6 matching bases. The CDR3 numbers 15 residues from cysteine through phenylalanine. Only CDR3 DNA is held: 45 bases, read in frame from base 1. From the germline V gene, CDR1 is MNHNS and CDR2 is SASEGT. V gives up 5 bases and J gives up 2 bases, and the segment between their germline ends measures 13 bases.